This TCR beta chain is drawn from a study of control samples from healthy donors and cancer patients. The assay was immunoSEQ multiplex PCR, and TCRdb's table has in-frame clones only and misses some. The repertoire includes approximately 150,000 clones, under 90% of them detected once, and over 6.5% sits in the top ten. CDR3 length: 14 amino acids. Germline CDR1 is SSHAT and CDR2 is FNYEAQ (reference sequence). The table lists this clone with a few counts. Compared with germline, one end of the junction differs, possibly owing to a read error. The same CDR3 also results from other DNA sequences found in this sample.

This chain joins TRBV7-7 and TRBJ2-3, with 8 positions matching TRBD2. Sequencing was carried out using PBMCs. This TCR came from a middle-aged man with head and neck cancer. The chain's CDR3 is CASSLGLAGDTQYF. CDR3 nucleotide sequence: TGTGCTAGCAGCTTAGGGCTAGCGGGAGATACGCAGTATTTT.